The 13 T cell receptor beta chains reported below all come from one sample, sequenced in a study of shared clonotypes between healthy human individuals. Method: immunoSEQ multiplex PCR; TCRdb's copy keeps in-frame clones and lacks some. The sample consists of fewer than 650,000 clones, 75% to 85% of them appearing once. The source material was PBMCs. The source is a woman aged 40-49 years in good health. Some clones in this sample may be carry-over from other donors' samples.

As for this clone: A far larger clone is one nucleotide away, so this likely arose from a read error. In nucleotides, the CDR3 is TGTGCCAGCAGCTCAGGTGATGGCTACGAGCAGTACTTC. It encodes CASSSGDGYEQYF. The chain joins TRBV11-2 to TRBJ2-7; D remains unclear. There are 13 residues in the CDR3. Trimming pared 4 bases from V and 3 bases from J, leaving 10 bases between. The V gene's germline CDR1 is SGHAT and CDR2 FQNNGV.

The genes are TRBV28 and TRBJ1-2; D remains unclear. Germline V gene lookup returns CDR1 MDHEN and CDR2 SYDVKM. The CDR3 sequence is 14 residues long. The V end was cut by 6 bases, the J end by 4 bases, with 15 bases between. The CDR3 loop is CASSSAWGGYGYTF. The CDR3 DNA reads TGTGCCAGCAGCTCAGCCTGGGGTGGCTATGGCTACACCTTC.

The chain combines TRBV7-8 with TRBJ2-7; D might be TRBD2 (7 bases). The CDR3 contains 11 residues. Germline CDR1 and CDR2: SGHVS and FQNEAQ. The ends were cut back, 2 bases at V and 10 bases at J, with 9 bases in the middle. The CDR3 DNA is TGTGCCAGCAGCTTAAGGGGGGGACAGTACTTC. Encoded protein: CASSLRGGQYF.

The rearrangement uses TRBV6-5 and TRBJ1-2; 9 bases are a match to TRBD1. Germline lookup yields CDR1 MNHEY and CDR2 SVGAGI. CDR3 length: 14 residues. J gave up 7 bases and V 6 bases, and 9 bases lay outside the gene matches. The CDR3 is CASRPTGQGRGYTF. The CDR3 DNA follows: TGTGCCAGCAGGCCTACGGGACAGGGACGTGGCTACACCTTC.

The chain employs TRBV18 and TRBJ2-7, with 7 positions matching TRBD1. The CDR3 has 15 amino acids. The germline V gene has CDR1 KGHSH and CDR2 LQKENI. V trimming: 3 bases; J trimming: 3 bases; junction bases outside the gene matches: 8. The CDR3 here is CASSPTIGQDYEQYF. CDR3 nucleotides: TGTGCCAGCTCACCGACAATCGGACAGGACTACGAGCAGTACTTC.

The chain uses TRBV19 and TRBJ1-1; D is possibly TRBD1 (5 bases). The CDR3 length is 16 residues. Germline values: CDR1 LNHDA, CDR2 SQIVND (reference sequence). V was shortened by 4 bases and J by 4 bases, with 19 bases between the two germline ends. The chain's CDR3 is CASSRQRTMSTTEAFF. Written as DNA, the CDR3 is TGTGCCAGTAGTAGACAAAGGACAATGTCCACCACTGAAGCTTTCTTT.

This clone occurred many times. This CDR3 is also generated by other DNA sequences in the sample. The CDR3 nucleotides read TGCAGTGCTAGCGGGCAAGAGACCCAGTACTTC. It is translated as CSASGQETQYF. V usage is TRBV20-1 and J usage is TRBJ2-5, with unresolved D. V dropped 3 bases and J dropped 2 bases, with 4 bases sitting between them. CDR3 length equals 11 residues. The germline V gene has CDR1 DFQATT and CDR2 SNEGSKA (reference sequence).

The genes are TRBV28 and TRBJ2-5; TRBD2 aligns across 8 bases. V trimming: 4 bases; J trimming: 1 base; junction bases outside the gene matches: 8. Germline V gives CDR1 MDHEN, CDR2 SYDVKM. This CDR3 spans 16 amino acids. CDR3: CASSSPRAGAQETQYF. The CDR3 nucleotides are TGTGCCAGCAGTTCACCACGAGCGGGAGCCCAAGAGACCCAGTACTTC.

In DNA form, the CDR3 reads TGCGCCAGCAGCCTTGACGGTGAGGGCATTCAGTACTTC. This translates into CASSLDGEGIQYF. The chain is built from TRBV5-1 and TRBJ2-4, with a weak D call TRBD2 (5 bases). Trimming shortened V by 4 bases and J by 9 bases, and 14 bases separated the two germline ends. Germline loops: CDR1 SGHRS, CDR2 YFSETQ. The CDR3 extends over 13 amino acids.

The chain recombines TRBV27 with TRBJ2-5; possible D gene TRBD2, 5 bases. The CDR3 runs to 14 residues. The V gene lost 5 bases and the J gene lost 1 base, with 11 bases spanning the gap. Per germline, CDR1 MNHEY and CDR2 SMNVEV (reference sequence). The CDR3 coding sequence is TGTGCCAGCAGTCCCGAGGGCATCCAAGAGACCCAGTACTTC. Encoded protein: CASSPEGIQETQYF.

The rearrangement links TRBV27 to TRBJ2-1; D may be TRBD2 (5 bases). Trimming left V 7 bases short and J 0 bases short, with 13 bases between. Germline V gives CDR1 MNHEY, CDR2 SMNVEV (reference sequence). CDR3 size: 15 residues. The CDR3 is CASTRGRSSYNEQFF. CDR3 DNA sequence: TGTGCCAGCACCCGGGGAAGAAGCTCCTACAATGAGCAGTTCTTC.

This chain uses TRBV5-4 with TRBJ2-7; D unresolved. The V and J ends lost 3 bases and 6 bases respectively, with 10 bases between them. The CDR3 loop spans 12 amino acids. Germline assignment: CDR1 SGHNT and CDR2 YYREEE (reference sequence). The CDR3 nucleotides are TGTGCCAGCAGCTCCACTGCCCGCGAGCAGTACTTC. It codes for CASSSTAREQYF.

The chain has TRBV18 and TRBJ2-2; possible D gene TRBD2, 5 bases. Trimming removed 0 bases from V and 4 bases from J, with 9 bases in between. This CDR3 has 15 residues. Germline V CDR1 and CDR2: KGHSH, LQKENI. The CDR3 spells CASSPPEGVTGELFF. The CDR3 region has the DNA TGTGCCAGCTCACCACCCGAGGGAGTCACCGGGGAGCTGTTTTTT.